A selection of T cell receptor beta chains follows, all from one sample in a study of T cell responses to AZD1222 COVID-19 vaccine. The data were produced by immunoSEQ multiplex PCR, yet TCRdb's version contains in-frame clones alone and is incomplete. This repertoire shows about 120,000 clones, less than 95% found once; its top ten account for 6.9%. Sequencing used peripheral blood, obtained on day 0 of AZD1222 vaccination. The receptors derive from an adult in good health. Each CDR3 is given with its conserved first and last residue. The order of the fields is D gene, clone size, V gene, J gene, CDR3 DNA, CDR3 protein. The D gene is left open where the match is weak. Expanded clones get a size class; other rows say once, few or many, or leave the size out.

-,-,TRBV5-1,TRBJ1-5,TGCGCCAGCAAATCCGGGACGGGGAGTGAGCAGCCCCAGCATTTT,CASKSGTGSEQPQHF
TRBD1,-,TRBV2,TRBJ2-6,TGTGCCAGCAGTGAAACCGGACAGGCCCTCCTATCCCGGGCCAACGTCCTGACTTTC,CASSETGQALLSRANVLTF
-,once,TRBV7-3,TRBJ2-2,TGTGCCAGCAGCTTATTCAGGGGACACACCGGGGAGCTGTTTTTT,CASSLFRGHTGELFF
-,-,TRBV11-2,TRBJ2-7,TGTGCCAGCAGCTGGGGACCGCTCGCCTACGAGCAGTACTTC,CASSWGPLAYEQYF
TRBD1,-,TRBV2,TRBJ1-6,TGTGCCAGCAGCAGGGACAGAGCCCTTTCACCCCTCCACTTT,CASSRDRALSPLHF
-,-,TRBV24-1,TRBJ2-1,TGTGCCACCAGTCCGGGGTTGGGTGAGCAGTTCTTC,CATSPGLGEQFF
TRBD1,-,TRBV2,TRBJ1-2,TGTGCCAGCAAGGACAGGGAAAACTATGGCTACACCTTC,CASKDRENYGYTF
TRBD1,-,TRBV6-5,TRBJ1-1,TGTGCCAGCAGTTACCCGGGACAGGCGAACACTGAAGCTTTCTTT,CASSYPGQANTEAFF
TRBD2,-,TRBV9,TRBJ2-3,TGTGCCAGCAGCGTAGATCTAGCGGGGGAGTGGGATACGCAGTATTTT,CASSVDLAGEWDTQYF
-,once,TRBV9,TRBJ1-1,TGTGCCAGCAGCGTAGGAGGACGTACTGAAGCTTTCTTT,CASSVGGRTEAFF
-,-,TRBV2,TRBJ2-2,TGTGCCAGCCCTAGGGGCCCCACCGGGGAGCTGTTTTTT,CASPRGPTGELFF
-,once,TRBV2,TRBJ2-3,TGTGCCAGCGAATGGTTGGGAGATACGCAGTATTTT,CASEWLGDTQYF
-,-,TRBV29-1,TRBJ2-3,TGCAGCGTTAGGCGATACACAGATACGCAGTATTTT,CSVRRYTDTQYF
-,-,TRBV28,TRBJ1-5,TGTGCCAGCAGTTCCACACAGGGTTTGAACAATCAGCCCCAGCATTTT,CASSSTQGLNNQPQHF
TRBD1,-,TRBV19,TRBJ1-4,TGTGCCAGTAGTAACCGACAGGGGATTAATGAAAAACTGTTTTTT,CASSNRQGINEKLFF
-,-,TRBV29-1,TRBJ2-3,TGCAGCGTGAACCGGGGCGCTCCCAGAGATACGCAGTATTTT,CSVNRGAPRDTQYF
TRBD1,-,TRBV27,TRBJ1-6,TGTGCCAGCAGCGCCAGGGGGTGGGGGTCACCCCTCCACTTT,CASSARGWGSPLHF
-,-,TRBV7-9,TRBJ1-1,TGTGCCAGCAGCTATAGCCGTCAAGTGGCTGAAGCTTTCTTT,CASSYSRQVAEAFF